The next 7 T cell receptor beta chains were all read from a single sample in a study of spatial heterogeneity in lung cancer (dated by TCRdb to the late 2010s). Paper-wide results and their limitations: The number of expanded intratumoral alpha and beta TCRs correlated with the tumor nonsynonymous mutation count.

The time point label, read with the paper, signifies: sample taken at primary tumor resection. For these receptors, no antigen is known. Library preparation used 5' RACE. The data were produced on a NextSeq 500. TCRdb redid the processing of the public reads, applying fastp at Q25 and MiXCR, and retained in-frame beta chains. Each CDR3 protein gets just one entry, which takes the most common genes and DNA from the rows behind it. The sample table contains about 2,000 distinct CDR3 sequences; only one count was recorded for 8% to 9.5% of them. The top ten hold about 11% of the sample. Sequenced here: lung tumor tissue, sampled at surgery. The receptors shown here come from a female donor with early-stage non-small cell lung cancer.

This clonotype was picked up a small number of times. The V call is TRBV2, the J call TRBJ1-2; maybe TRBD1 (6 bases). Germline V gene sequence: CDR1 SNHLY, CDR2 FYNNEI. The germline V and J ends were trimmed by 1 base and 4 bases, with 16 bases remaining between them. The CDR3 length is 16 residues. In DNA, the CDR3 is TGTGCCAGCAGTGAAGTCGGCACAGGGCCACTCTATGGCTACACCTTC. It translates to CASSEVGTGPLYGYTF.

On this clonotype: A much larger clonotype is one base distant, so this may be a read error. V and J are TRBV7-9 and TRBJ2-1; 7 bases agree with TRBD2. The CDR3 spans 14 residues. Germline V gene sequence: CDR1 SEHNR, CDR2 FQNEAQ (reference sequence). CDR3 region: CANSLLVSREEPTF. The CDR3 coding sequence is TGTGCCAACAGCTTATTGGTTAGCCGGGAGGAACCCACCTTC.

With respect to this clonotype: A much larger clone sits a single nucleotide away, making a read error possible. The rearrangement uses TRBV30 and TRBJ2-1; D assignment may be TRBD1 or TRBD2 (7 bases each). CDR3 size: 14 residues. With 1 base removed from V and 9 bases from J, the gap between germline ends came to 16 bases. From germline, CDR1 is GTSNPN and CDR2 SVGIG (reference sequence). The CDR3 sequence: CAWSGRGGHSEQFF. The CDR3 DNA follows: TGTGCCTGGAGTGGCAGGGGGGGGCACAGTGAGCAGTTCTTC.

Judged by abundance, this clonotype is medium-sized. The chain recombines TRBV20-1 with TRBJ2-7; 7 positions agree with TRBD2. The CDR3 contains 14 residues. The V gene's germline CDR1 is DFQATT and CDR2 SNEGSKA (reference sequence). The CDR3 DNA follows: TGCAGCTATACCGGGGCTAGCGGTACCTACGAGCAGTACTTC. Translating gives CSYTGASGTYEQYF.

In this sample, this clonotype is medium-sized. V gene TRBV12-3 or TRBV12-4 combines with J gene TRBJ1-6; D may be TRBD1 (6 bases). V lost 6 bases and J lost 7, with 13 bases in between. The CDR3 has 14 amino acids. The DNA of the CDR3 is TGTGCCAGCAGCTCTACAGGGACGAATTCACCCCTCCACTTT. Translated, it gives CASSSTGTNSPLHF.

Relative to its sample, this clonotype is medium-sized. V is TRBV6-5 and J is TRBJ2-6; TRBD2 is a possible D gene (5 bases). The CDR3 has 17 residues. Germline CDR1 and CDR2: MNHEY and SVGAGI. Trimming took off 0 bases at V and 2 bases at J, with 11 bases between the two ends. Here the CDR3 DNA reads TGTGCCAGCAGTTACTCGATGTCCGGGGCTGGGGCCAACGTCCTGACTTTC. Its translation: CASSYSMSGAGANVLTF.

Within the sample, this clonotype is medium-sized (0.01 to 0.1%). The J gene is TRBJ1-6, the V gene TRBV30; 7 nucleotides match TRBD1. Per the germline V gene, CDR1 is GTSNPN and CDR2 is SVGIG (reference sequence). There are 17 residues in the CDR3. The trim removed 2 bases at V and 8 bases at J, leaving 15 bases unmatched. CDR3 residues: CAWSWVQGTNMHSPLHF. In nucleotides, the CDR3 is TGTGCCTGGAGTTGGGTACAGGGGACCAACATGCATTCACCCCTCCACTTT.